Included here is one T cell receptor (beta chain) sequence, with context. This clone's antigen is unknown. Qualities for individual bases were not recorded, and no much larger clone is one base off. Stable Graves' hyperthyroidism was defined as the absence of progression to ophthalmopathy over 18 months of follow-up. Hyperthyroidism patients were newly diagnosed, had a disease duration of under 2 months, and were aged 18 to 65 years. Patients with uncontrolled infections, other autoimmune diseases, pregnancy or lactation were excluded. Diagnoses were established on the basis of clinical symptoms, serum thyroxine and TRAb, thyroid ultrasound, and orbital computed tomography. PBMCs were separated from approximately 10 ml of fresh peripheral blood using Ficoll-Paque density gradient centrifugation. Total RNA was extracted using Trizol reagent, and RNA quality was assessed on an Agilent 2100 Bioanalyzer.

These data come from a study of T cells in Graves' hyperthyroidism and ophthalmopathy (dated by TCRdb to the late 2010s). Context from the whole study: Peripheral blood samples were taken at initial diagnosis, before any treatment was given. The 90 to 100 discovery patients were randomly split 7:3 into training and test sets. To identify TCR V-J signatures that set the groups apart, the researchers used a discovery cohort of 90 to 100 patients, made up of around 42 with Graves' ophthalmopathy and 57 with stable Graves' hyperthyroidism. The study also compared thyroid tissue and blood T-cell repertoires from about 6 Graves' hyperthyroidism patients. After sampling, hyperthyroidism patients received methimazole starting at 30 mg daily, and ophthalmopathy patients received high-dose intravenous methylprednisolone. The paper describes TCR Vbeta CDR3 sequencing of 120 to 150 peripheral blood samples, made up of 43 ophthalmopathy patients, roughly 80 hyperthyroidism patients and 17 progressor patients. Prospective prediction of ophthalmopathy was tested in an independent validation cohort of 18 to 20 hyperthyroidism patients and 17 patients who later progressed to ophthalmopathy.

The V end loses 2 bases and the J end loses 3 bases, and a stretch of 15 bases separates them. The germline V gene (reference sequence) sets CDR1 to GTSNPN and CDR2 to SVGIG. Taken from cysteine to phenylalanine, the CDR3 has 15 residues. Of all the DNA, just the CDR3 is kept, 45 bases in frame from base 1. The TCR beta CDR3 regions were amplified from RNA transcripts. The TCR CDR3 was subjected to a first round of RT-PCR using the HTBI primer set and the Qiagen OneStep RT-PCR kit. A second multiplex PCR round built the libraries, followed by size selection and purification. Sequencing of the libraries was done on an Illumina HiSeq2000 using paired-end 100 bp reads. The original methods were these. SOAPnuke was used to process the raw data, with reads discarded if the reads contained adapters or uncalled bases, had a mean Phred below 15, or lacked an exact constant-primer or identifier match. High-quality paired reads were merged using COPE v1.2.5, and each unique nucleotide sequence was defined as a clonotype. MiTCR v1.1 was used to align the clonotypes against IMGT TRBV, TRBD and TRBJ reference segments. Analysis was restricted to V-J combinations with a frequency above 0.0001, which covered approximately 99% of repertoires. A TCS score was defined as the ratio between F50 (clonal expansion) and ExV (chaos), using BLOSUM62-based TCRdist between CDR3 peptides within each V-J. Welch's t-statistics and random forest reduced around 510 V-J features to about 13, which were used in a naive Bayes classifier (R e1071). Starting from the raw public reads, TCRdb applied fastp trimming at Q25, assembled clones with MiXCR and retained in-frame beta chains. One record per CDR3 amino acid sequence lists the most common genes and DNA. None of the V and J calls come from the authors' own analysis; TCRdb made them. The sample profile shows about 300,000 distinct CDR3 sequences; approximately 15% of them were found once. In total, the top ten clones hold around 35% of the sample.

On the study overall, not on this receptor specifically: During validation, the model predicted progression to ophthalmopathy a median of around 7 months ahead of onset, with almost 71% sensitivity and under 85% specificity. A model built on a 13 V-J signature distinguished ophthalmopathy from stable hyperthyroidism, reaching around 88% sensitivity and under 84% specificity in cross-validation and 80%/75% in testing. Most expanded thyroid clonotypes (frequency above 0.001) were also found in blood, which suggests that blood repertoires may mirror thyroid immune responses. No statistical method was used to set the sample size in advance, and investigators knew the group allocation.

The TCR originated in a man under 40 with Graves' hyperthyroidism. The sequence joins TRBV30 to TRBJ2-3, and the D gene may be TRBD2, 6 bases matching. Sequenced sample: blood. The CDR3 is CAWSKEGLLTDTQYF. The DNA sequence is as follows: TGTGCCTGGAGTAAGGAGGGGTTATTGACAGATACGCAGTATTTT.